This TCR beta chain derives from a study of OX40 agonist ivuxolimab in advanced cancers. On the study more broadly: There were three patients with partial responses, one having hepatocellular carcinoma and two cutaneous melanoma. The study's findings and limits: Both CD4+ and CD8+ T cell populations in blood had undergone clonal expansion by week 6 at 0.1 to 3.0 mg/kg. Partial responders dosed at 0.1-3.0 mg/kg displayed clonal expansion ranking among the lowest.

Sequencing used immunoSEQ multiplex PCR; TCRdb keeps in-frame clones, though not all of them. This table holds approximately 110,000 clones, 85% to 95% found once. Turning to this clone: Its target is not known.

This receptor was taken from an adult with an advanced solid tumor such as melanoma, head and neck, liver or kidney cancer. The sequences come from CD4+ or CD8+ T cells sorted from blood, collected in a trial of the OX40 agonist ivuxolimab.

In DNA, the CDR3 is TGTGCCATCAGTGGGGGTAGCGGGATACTTACCGGGGAGCTGTTTTTT. Translating gives CAISGGSGILTGELFF. V is TRBV10-3 and J is TRBJ2-2; 8 bases agree with TRBD2. Per germline, CDR1 ENHRY and CDR2 SYGVKD. V lost 4 bases to trimming and J lost 5 bases; unmatched junction nucleotides: 9. The CDR3 loop spans 16 amino acids.